The clone carrying this T cell receptor beta chain has ten or more counts. Its antigen is as yet unknown. Using a J-beta primer mix together with a sample-barcoded 5' primer, a second PCR was run for roughly 6 to 12 cycles. MiXCR was run by TCRdb on the 5' RACE reads, yielding one entry per CDR3 protein. The sample gives 630,000 or so distinct CDR3 sequences, about 30% of which show up once; approximately 14% is in the top ten. This specimen comes from a study of blood T cells in healthy people across ages. The length of the CDR3 is 14 residues. With 1 base removed from V and 7 bases from J, the gap between germline ends came to 11 bases. Germline lookup yields CDR1 SGHVS and CDR2 FQNEAQ. Points from the study as a whole: Long-lived donors exceeded aged donors in naive CD4+ cells and diversity. Investigators viewed diversity estimates from one million T cells as underestimates, the study reported. Getting older went along with TCR beta diversity per million T cells dropping roughly linearly.

Extraction yielded at least 5 micrograms of total RNA per sample. This sequence originates from a woman older than 75 in good health. The V call is TRBV7-8, the J call TRBJ1-5; D uncertain. The sequencing sample was made of blood. The CDR3 nucleotides are TGTGCCAGCAGCTTAGATGGGGTGGGCCAGCCCCAGCATTTT. This gives the protein CASSLDGVGQPQHF.